The 14 T cell receptor beta chains below all came from one sample that was sequenced in a study of T cells in Graves' hyperthyroidism and ophthalmopathy. TCR beta CDR3 regions were amplified from RNA. Initially, a first-round RT-PCR of the TCR CDR3 employed the HTBI primer set. TCRdb re-called the multiplex PCR reads with MiXCR, one entry per CDR3 protein. The repertoire holds 300,000 to 500,000 distinct CDR3 sequences, with under 15% as singletons. Sequencing input: blood. The source of these receptors is a woman aged 25-40 years with Graves' hyperthyroidism.

In this sample, this clonotype turned up a few times. The CDR3 bases are TGTGCCAGCAGCTCGGCCGCGAGCTCCTACAATGAGCAGTTCTTC. It is translated as CASSSAASSYNEQFF. The rearrangement joins TRBV7-8 to TRBJ2-1; no clear D gene. This CDR3 contains 15 residues. The V gene lost 4 bases and the J gene lost 0 bases, with 10 bases spanning the gap. In germline, CDR1 is SGHVS, CDR2 FQNEAQ.

This clonotype was picked up many times. J is TRBJ2-1 and V is TRBV7-6; 9 bases are shared with TRBD1. After removal of 2 bases from V and 4 bases from J, the junction contained 6 bases not matched to a gene. This CDR3 has 16 amino acids. The V gene's germline CDR1 is SGHVS and CDR2 FNYEAQ. Here the CDR3 reads CASSLSGTGTYNEQFF. In nucleotides, the CDR3 is TGTGCCAGCAGCTTAAGTGGGACAGGGACTTACAATGAGCAGTTCTTC.

This clonotype has more than one count but fewer than ten. The J gene is TRBJ2-3, the V gene TRBV7-9, with TRBD2 matching over 7 bases. CDR3 length: 13 amino acids. Looked up from germline, CDR1 is SEHNR and CDR2 is FQNEAQ (reference sequence). Trimming took 8 bases from V and 5 from J; bases not matched to a gene: 7. CDR3 residues: CASSRETVDTQYF. For the CDR3, the DNA is TGTGCCAGCTCGCGGGAGACCGTAGATACGCAGTATTTT.

The table lists this clonotype with many counts. The chain uses TRBV14 and TRBJ2-3; TRBD1 matches 8 bases. Looked up from germline, CDR1 is SGHDN and CDR2 is FVKESK. V gave up 2 bases and J gave up 4 bases; unmatched junction bases: 8. The CDR3 length is 16 residues. CDR3 coding DNA: TGTGCCAGCAGCCAACCCGGGACAGGCGGCGCAGATACGCAGTATTTT. Protein sequence: CASSQPGTGGADTQYF.

The chain combines TRBV7-2 with TRBJ2-3; TRBD2 agrees at 9 bases. The CDR3 totals 18 residues. V dropped 5 bases and J dropped 4; count of bases not matched to a gene: 16. In germline, CDR1 is SGHTA, CDR2 FQGNSA. In nucleotides, the CDR3 is TGTGCCAGCAGCCCCCGGGGGGTAGTACTAGCGGGTGCAGATACGCAGTATTTT. This codes for CASSPRGVVLAGADTQYF.

The chain employs TRBV3-1 and TRBJ2-4; 13 bases map to TRBD2. With V trimmed by 5 bases and J by 0 bases, 13 bases remained unmatched. The CDR3 extends over 20 amino acids. Germline CDR1 and CDR2: LGHDT and YNNKEL (reference sequence). CDR3 nucleotide sequence: TGTGCCAGCAGCGCGGCCTTCGGGACTAGCGGGATTATAGCCAAAAACATTCAGTACTTC. Translated, it gives CASSAAFGTSGIIAKNIQYF.

J is TRBJ1-5 and V is TRBV24-1; no clear D gene. Trimming shortened V by 4 bases and J by 5 bases, and 8 bases separated the two germline ends. The length of the CDR3 is 13 residues. Per germline, CDR1 KGHDR and CDR2 SFDVKD. The DNA of the CDR3 is TGTGCCACCAGTGAATATAAGGATCAGCCCCAGCATTTT. It codes for CATSEYKDQPQHF.

The chain carries TRBV5-6 and TRBJ2-2; 12 bases align to TRBD2. The CDR3 runs to 17 residues. Trimming removed 4 bases from V and 3 bases from J; junction bases left unmatched: 7. CDR1 is SGHDT, CDR2 YYEEEE, per germline. The CDR3 protein is CASSDFRLAGDTGELFF. The CDR3 DNA reads TGTGCCAGCAGCGACTTCAGACTAGCGGGAGACACCGGGGAGCTGTTTTTT. Complete variable domain (other parts from reference TRBV5-6 and TRBJ2-2): DAGVTQSPTHLIKTRGQQVTLRCSPKSGHDTVSWYQQALGQGPQFIFQYYEEEERQRGNFPDRFSGHQFPNYSSELNVNALLLGDSALYLCASSDFRLAGDTGELFFGEGSRLTVL.

V usage is TRBV25-1 and J usage is TRBJ2-5; 15 bases line up with TRBD2. V dropped 3 bases and J dropped 5; count of bases not matched to a gene: 4. Per the germline V gene, CDR1 is MGHDK and CDR2 is SYGVNS. The CDR3 consists of 16 residues. The CDR3 loop is CASSEGLAGGLETQYF. CDR3 coding DNA: TGTGCCAGCAGTGAGGGACTAGCGGGAGGTCTGGAGACCCAGTACTTC.

This clonotype was detected many times. This chain joins TRBV28 and TRBJ2-5, with 9 bases fitting TRBD2. This CDR3 has 17 amino acids. Trimming took 3 bases from V and 4 from J; bases not matched to a gene: 12. Germline V gene data show CDR1 as MDHEN and CDR2 as SYDVKM. Written as DNA, the CDR3 is TGTGCCAGCAGTTTCGGAGGGATAGCGGGAGATGGAGAGACCCAGTACTTC. Translation: CASSFGGIAGDGETQYF.

This clonotype was seen only a few times. The V gene is TRBV7-2, the J gene TRBJ2-1, with D hard to call. The V and J ends lost 5 bases and 4 bases respectively, with 6 bases between them. CDR1 is SGHTA and CDR2 is FQGNSA in the germline V gene. The CDR3 loop spans 12 amino acids. CDR3 sequence (DNA): TGTGCCAGCAGCATCGTTTACAATGAGCAGTTCTTC. Translated, it gives CASSIVYNEQFF.

This clonotype was counted at least ten times. The chain couples TRBV6-6 to TRBJ1-2; D is uncertain. The CDR3 contains 14 residues. Germline lookup yields CDR1 MNHNY and CDR2 SVGAGI (reference sequence). Trimming took off 3 bases at V and 1 base at J, with 9 bases between the two ends. The CDR3 loop reads CASSYAYFNYGYTF. The CDR3, as DNA: TGTGCCAGCAGTTATGCGTACTTTAACTATGGCTACACCTTC.

The J gene is TRBJ2-7, the V gene TRBV18, with 10 bases aligning to TRBD1. V shed 3 bases and J 5 bases; nucleotides not matched to a gene: 4. Germline V gene lookup returns CDR1 KGHSH and CDR2 LQKENI. The CDR3 is 14 residues long. Here the CDR3 DNA reads TGTGCCAGCTCACCCCGGACAGGGGGGGACGAGCAGTACTTC. This sequence encodes CASSPRTGGDEQYF. Full variable domain (rest looked up from reference TRBV18 and TRBJ2-7): NAGVMQNPRHLVRRRGQEARLRCSPMKGHSHVYWYRQLPEEGLKFMVYLQKENIIDESGMPKERFSAEFPKEGPSILRIQQVVRGDSAAYFCASSPRTGGDEQYFGPGTRLTVT.

Comment on this clonotype: The junction shows a germline mismatch at one end, possibly a read error. V gene TRBV10-2 combines with J gene TRBJ2-7, with 8 bases that match TRBD2. Germline-derived CDR1 and CDR2 are WSHSY and SAAADI. CDR3 length equals 16 residues. The CDR3 sequence is CASSERSGSIPYEQCF. CDR3 DNA sequence: TGCGCCAGCAGTGAGCGAAGCGGGAGTATTCCGTACGAGCAGTGCTTC.